This T cell receptor (beta chain) derives from a study of graft-versus-host responses after intestinal transplantation. The wider study: Transplants given to recipients were multivisceral, liver-intestinal, or isolated intestinal.

On this clone itself: No antigen is known for it.

Generated by immunoSEQ multiplex PCR, the TCRdb table keeps only in-frame clones and is missing some. This table holds some 97,000 clones, more than 75% found once. The J segment lost 13 bases and the V segment lost 5 bases, leaving 5 bases of the junction unmatched. From germline, CDR1 is SQVTM and CDR2 ANQGSEA. The CDR3 extends over 12 amino acids. The clonotype comes from a human donor who was the organ donor for an intestinal transplant. Sequenced here: unstimulated CD4+ T cells sorted from spleen or lymph node cells, sampled before transplant. The chain combines TRBV29-1 with TRBJ2-1, with 13 bases matching TRBD2. CDR3 in amino acids: CSVLGLAGRQFF. The CDR3 coding sequence is TGCAGCGTTTTGGGACTAGCGGGGCGTCAGTTCTTC.